The clone carrying this TCR beta chain was detected many times. Its antigen is as yet unknown. This entry is derived from a study of regulatory T cells in long-lasting Graves disease. V was pared by 5 bases and J by 6 bases, with 9 bases of the junction left unmatched. The CDR3 totals 15 residues. Germline V gene data show CDR1 as LNHDA and CDR2 as SQIVND (reference sequence). General study findings and limits: Lower TCR diversity characterized persistent Graves' patients relative to newly diagnosed patients.

The time point is: newly diagnosed GD, antithyroid drugs for less than 3 months. TCR sequences were obtained from RNA taken from PBMCs. Through Arm-PCR of CDR3 regions and iRepertoire HTBI primers, TCR beta libraries were built. TCRdb reprocessed the multiplex PCR reads with MiXCR, giving one entry per CDR3 protein. The sample lists about 210,000 distinct CDR3 sequences, roughly 18% seen once, with about 11% in the top ten. This sample was shared with a second study, whose subject was T cells in Graves' hyperthyroidism and ophthalmopathy. That source adds: A first-round RT-PCR of the TCR CDR3 used the HTBI primer set. Blood samples included most of the expanded thyroid clonotypes exceeding 0.001.

Sequencing was performed on peripheral blood mononuclear cells (PBMCs), taken at new diagnosis, from a patient treated with antithyroid drugs. The chain links TRBV19 to TRBJ2-2; 7 nucleotides line up with TRBD2. This receptor was taken from a woman in her thirties with Graves disease. The CDR3 loop is CASSVYRAGAGELFF. In nucleotides, the CDR3 is TGTGCCAGTAGTGTCTATAGGGCGGGAGCCGGGGAGCTGTTTTTT. Combining the CDR3 with reference TRBV19 and TRBJ2-2 gives the whole variable domain DGGITQSPKYLFRKEGQNVTLSCEQNLNHDAMYWYRQDPGQGLRLIYYSQIVNDFQKGDIAEGYSVSREKKESFPLTVTSAQKNPTAFYLCASSVYRAGAGELFFGEGSRLTVL.